This T cell receptor (beta chain) is from a study of OX40 agonist ivuxolimab in advanced cancers. Study-wide background: A mean age of around 66 years, range about 20 to 90, was recorded, and around 85% were male.

Broader study findings: The mean number of expanded clones was higher in CD8+ T cells than in CD4+.

A note on this clone: Its antigen remains unknown.

V trimming: 3 bases; J trimming: 6 bases; junction bases outside the gene matches: 3. This CDR3 spans 12 amino acids. CDR1 SQVTM and CDR2 ANQGSEA come from the germline V gene. Sequencing was performed with immunoSEQ multiplex PCR; in TCRdb, only in-frame clones are kept and a portion is missing. Of approximately 63,000 clones in the sample, around 89% were seen once. The sequenced sample was CD4+ or CD8+ T cells sorted from blood, obtained in a trial of the OX40 agonist ivuxolimab. The sequence derives from an adult with an advanced solid tumor such as melanoma, head and neck, liver or kidney cancer. The chain is built from TRBV29-1 and TRBJ1-2; 8 nucleotides match TRBD1. For the CDR3, the DNA is TGCAGCGTTGACACAGGGGGTAATGGCTACACCTTC. This sequence encodes CSVDTGGNGYTF. Full variable domain (outside the CDR3, taken from reference TRBV29-1 and TRBJ1-2): SAVISQKPSRDICQRGTSLTIQCQVDSQVTMMFWYRQQPGQSLTLIATANQGSEATYESGFVIDKFPISRPNLTFSTLTVSNMSPEDSSIYLCSVDTGGNGYTFGSGTRLTVV.